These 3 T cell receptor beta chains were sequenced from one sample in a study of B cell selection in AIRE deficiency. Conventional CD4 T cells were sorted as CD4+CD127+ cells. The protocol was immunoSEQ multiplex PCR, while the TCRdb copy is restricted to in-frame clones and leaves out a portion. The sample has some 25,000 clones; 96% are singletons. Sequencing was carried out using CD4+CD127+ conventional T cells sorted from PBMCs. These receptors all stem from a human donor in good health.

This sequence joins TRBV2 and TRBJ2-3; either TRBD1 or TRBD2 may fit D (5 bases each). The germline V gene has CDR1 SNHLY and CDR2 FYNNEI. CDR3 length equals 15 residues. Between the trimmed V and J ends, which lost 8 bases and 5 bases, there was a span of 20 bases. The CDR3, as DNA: TGTGCCAGCTGTACGGGGCTTCGGGGCGGAGATACGCAGTATTTT. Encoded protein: CASCTGLRGGDTQYF.

The CDR3 spells CASSEGSGGIGANVLTF. CDR3 nucleotides: TGTGCCAGCAGCGAGGGGTCTGGTGGGATCGGGGCCAACGTCCTGACTTTC. This chain joins TRBV11-1 and TRBJ2-6; either TRBD1 or TRBD2 may supply D (5 bases each). Germline V gene lookup returns CDR1 SGHAT and CDR2 FQDESV (reference sequence). Trimming removed 5 bases from V and 4 bases from J, with 18 bases in between. The CDR3 runs 17 residues.

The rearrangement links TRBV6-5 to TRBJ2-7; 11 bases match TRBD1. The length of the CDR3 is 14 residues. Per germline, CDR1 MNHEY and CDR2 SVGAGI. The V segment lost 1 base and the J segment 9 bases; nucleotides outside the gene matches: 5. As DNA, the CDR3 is TGTGCCAGCAGTTACTTCGGACAGGGGGCAGTGCAGTACTTC. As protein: CASSYFGQGAVQYF.